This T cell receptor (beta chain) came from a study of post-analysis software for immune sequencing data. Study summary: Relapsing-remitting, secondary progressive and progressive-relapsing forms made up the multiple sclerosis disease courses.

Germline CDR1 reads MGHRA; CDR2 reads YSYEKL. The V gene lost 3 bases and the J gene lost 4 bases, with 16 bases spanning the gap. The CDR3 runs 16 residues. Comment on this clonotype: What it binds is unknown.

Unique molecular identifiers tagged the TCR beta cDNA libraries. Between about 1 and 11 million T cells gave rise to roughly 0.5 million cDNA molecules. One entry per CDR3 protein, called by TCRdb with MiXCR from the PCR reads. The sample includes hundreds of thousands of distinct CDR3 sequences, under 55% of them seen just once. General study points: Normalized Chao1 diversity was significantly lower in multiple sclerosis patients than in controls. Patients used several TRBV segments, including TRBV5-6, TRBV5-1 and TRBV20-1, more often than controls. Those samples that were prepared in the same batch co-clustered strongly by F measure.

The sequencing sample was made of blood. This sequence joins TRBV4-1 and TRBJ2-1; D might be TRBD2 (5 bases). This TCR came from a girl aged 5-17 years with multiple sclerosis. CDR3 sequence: CASSHPLEERYNEQFF. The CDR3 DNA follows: TGCGCCAGCAGCCATCCCTTGGAGGAGCGATACAATGAGCAGTTCTTC.